This T cell receptor (beta chain) was sequenced during a study of post-analysis software for immune sequencing data. As for the study in general: There were relapsing-remitting, secondary progressive and progressive-relapsing multiple sclerosis among the disease courses included.

For this clonotype: Its matching antigen is unknown.

General study results and limits: Same-batch samples co-clustered strongly by F measure. Versus controls, multiple sclerosis patients showed significantly lower diversity (normalized Chao1). Comparison of patients with controls showed 5 or 6 TRBV segments more frequent in patients, TRBV5-6, TRBV5-1 and TRBV20-1 among them.

The CDR3 contains 11 residues. The germline gives CDR1 GTSNPN, CDR2 SVGIG (reference sequence). Trimming shortened V by 4 bases and J by 4 bases, and 7 bases separated the two germline ends. Presence of unique molecular identifiers characterized the TCR beta cDNA libraries. T cells numbering roughly 1 to 10 million yielded roughly 500,000 cDNA molecules. TCRdb ran MiXCR on the PCR reads and lists one entry per CDR3 protein. The sample has 400,000 to 500,000 distinct CDR3 sequences, approximately 39% seen once. The sequence derives from a girl aged 2 to 10 with multiple sclerosis. Sequencing was carried out using blood. The rearrangement links TRBV30 to TRBJ1-2; no clear D. As DNA, the CDR3 is TGTGCCTGGACGGCCTCCTATGGCTACACCTTC. Amino acid sequence: CAWTASYGYTF.